The 19 T cell receptor beta chains reported below all come from one sample, sequenced in a study of regulatory T cells in long-lasting Graves disease. With iRepertoire HTBI primers and Arm-PCR of CDR3 regions, TCR beta libraries were built. TCRdb re-called the multiplex PCR reads with MiXCR, one entry per CDR3 protein. The sample has under 300,000 distinct CDR3 sequences, roughly 21% seen once. Time point reported: newly diagnosed GD, antithyroid drugs for less than 3 months. The TCR library was made from RNA that had been extracted from PBMCs in TRIzol. The sample in question was peripheral blood mononuclear cells (PBMCs), obtained at new diagnosis, from a patient treated with antithyroid drugs. Receptor source: a female donor with Graves disease.

The genes are TRBV6-2 or TRBV6-3 and TRBJ2-7, with TRBD1 matching 10 bases. CDR3 length equals 14 residues. Unmatched junction bases numbered 7, after V lost 7 bases and J lost 4 bases. Germline V gives CDR1 MNHEY, CDR2 SVGEGT. As DNA, the CDR3 is TGTGCCAGCAAATCCGGGACAGGGGAGTACGAGCAGTACTTC. Translation: CASKSGTGEYEQYF.

This clonotype was picked up many times. The V call is TRBV5-6, the J call TRBJ2-1, with unresolved D. Deletions cut 0 bases from V and 6 bases from J, with 7 bases between. Germline loops: CDR1 SGHDT, CDR2 YYEEEE. The CDR3 sequence is 13 residues long. This chain's CDR3 is CASSLALVNEQFF. CDR3 nucleotide sequence: TGTGCCAGCAGCTTGGCGTTGGTCAATGAGCAGTTCTTC.

This clonotype was recorded at least ten times. Just one base apart from a much larger clone, this may be a read error. The rearrangement links TRBV2 to TRBJ2-3; D not resolved. Germline assignment: CDR1 SNHLY and CDR2 FYNNEI. This CDR3 comprises 14 residues. The CDR3 region is CTSMTGTFTDTQYF. For the CDR3, the DNA is TGTACCAGCATGACTGGCACCTTCACAGATACGCAGTATTTT. The variable domain in full, completed from reference TRBV2 and TRBJ2-3, reads EPEVTQTPSHQVTQMGQEVILRCVPISNHLYFYWYRQILGQKVEFLVSFYNNEISEKSEIFDDQFSVERPDGSNFTLKIRSTKLEDSAMYFCTSMTGTFTDTQYFGPGTRLTVL.

This clonotype appeared once. The chain combines TRBV20-1 with TRBJ2-1, with 12 bases aligning to TRBD2. V dropped 1 base and J dropped 3; count of bases not matched to a gene: 10. The CDR3 sequence is 18 residues long. Looked up from germline, CDR1 is DFQATT and CDR2 is SNEGSKA (reference sequence). The CDR3 bases are TGCAGTGCTAGAGGGGGTGCCGGGACTAGCGGGTTCTACAATGAGCAGTTCTTC. Its translation: CSARGGAGTSGFYNEQFF.

The CDR3, as DNA: TGTGCCAGCAGCTCCCTGACTAGCCCTACCTACAATGAGCAGTTCTTC. Its translation: CASSSLTSPTYNEQFF. The chain has TRBV7-7 and TRBJ2-1; 7 bases map to TRBD2. Germline-derived CDR1 and CDR2 are SSHAT and FNYEAQ (reference sequence). CDR3 length: 16 amino acids. V dropped 4 bases and J dropped 2; count of bases not matched to a gene: 8.

This clonotype was recorded many times. The chain combines TRBV24-1 with TRBJ2-5; possibly TRBD2 for D (6 bases). The ends were cut back, 4 bases at V and 3 bases at J, with 14 bases in the middle. The CDR3 is made up of 15 amino acids. Germline CDR1 and CDR2: KGHDR and SFDVKD. Here the CDR3 reads CATSETGDPKETQYF. CDR3 coding DNA: TGTGCCACCAGTGAGACGGGGGACCCGAAAGAGACCCAGTACTTC.

Comment on this clonotype: With only one base between it and a far larger clone, this is likely a read error. V gene TRBV10-2 combines with J gene TRBJ2-7, with D tentatively TRBD2 (5 bases). CDR1 is WSHSY and CDR2 is SAAADI in the germline V gene. The CDR3 is 15 residues long. The CDR3 protein is CASSRYGGPGNEQYF. The CDR3 DNA sequence: TGTGCCAGCTCACGATATGGCGGGCCTGGGAACGAGCAGTACTTC.

This clonotype is a singleton in its sample. Given a far larger clone just one base away, this is likely a sequencing read error. This rearrangement joins TRBV11-2 to TRBJ1-5; a weak D match, TRBD1 (6 bases). CDR1 and CDR2 from the germline V gene are SGHAT and FQNNGV. This CDR3 has 15 residues. The V end was cut by 6 bases, the J end by 5 bases, with 17 bases between. CDR3 nucleotide sequence: TGTGCCAGCAGTGACCGCACAGGGATGCATCAGCCCCAGCATTTT. Translated: CASSDRTGMHQPQHF.

This clonotype was seen repeatedly, ten times or more. The chain links TRBV4-3 to TRBJ2-3; D uncertain. The CDR3 is 15 amino acids. Trimming pared 0 bases from V and 1 base from J, leaving 8 bases between. Germline-derived CDR1 and CDR2 are LGHNA and YSLEER. Here the CDR3 reads CASSQDRTGTDTQYF. The DNA of the CDR3 is TGCGCCAGCAGCCAAGACCGGACGGGCACAGATACGCAGTATTTT.

This clonotype was seen only a few times. The chain joins TRBV2 to TRBJ1-1, with D tentatively TRBD1 (6 bases). The V end lost 7 bases, the J end lost 4 bases, and 7 bases lay between the germline ends. The CDR3 loop spans 11 amino acids. In germline, CDR1 is SNHLY, CDR2 FYNNEI. Here the CDR3 reads CASIGGTEAFF. Here the CDR3 DNA reads TGTGCCAGCATAGGGGGCACTGAAGCTTTCTTT.

This clonotype was counted at least ten times. The rearrangement links TRBV11-2 to TRBJ2-7; D is uncertain. V was clipped by 5 bases and J by 5 bases, with 13 bases between them. Germline loops: CDR1 SGHAT, CDR2 FQNNGV. This CDR3 is built from 13 residues. The CDR3 DNA sequence: TGTGCCAGCAGCCGGGTAGCTTCCCACGAGCAGTACTTC. Translating gives CASSRVASHEQYF.

The chain couples TRBV12-3 or TRBV12-4 to TRBJ1-2; D call uncertain. The CDR3 covers 16 residues. V was pared by 3 bases and J by 7 bases, with 21 bases between. CDR3 nucleotides: TGTGCCAGCAGTTTGGCAGTCCTAGCTGGCAGGAGTGGCTACACCTTC. Translating it yields CASSLAVLAGRSGYTF.

This clonotype was counted a few times. A read error may be the cause here, since a much bigger clone is one base away. The rearrangement links TRBV6-5 to TRBJ2-7, with 9 bases lining up with TRBD2. The CDR3 is made up of 16 amino acids. The ends lost 4 bases at V and 0 bases at J; junction bases unmatched: 7. The V gene's germline CDR1 is MNHEY and CDR2 SVGAGI. The CDR3 bases are TGTGCCAGCAGTTCAAGCCCTAGCGGGGCCTCCTACGAGCAGTACTTC. Translating it yields CASSSSPSGASYEQYF.

With respect to this clonotype: It is likely a read error: a sequence one base away is far more abundant. The genes are TRBV11-2 and TRBJ2-7; 8 nucleotides agree with TRBD2. V shed 4 bases and J 7 bases; nucleotides not matched to a gene: 9. The CDR3 is 14 residues long. Germline loops: CDR1 SGHAT, CDR2 FQNNGV. The CDR3 loop is CASSSTGTSNEQYF. Written as DNA, the CDR3 is TGTGCCAGCAGCTCAACCGGGACTAGTAATGAGCAGTACTTC.

J is TRBJ1-1 and V is TRBV20-1, with D uncertain. This CDR3 is built from 13 residues. Trimming took 6 bases from V and 5 from J, leaving 16 bases between them. CDR1 is DFQATT and CDR2 is SNEGSKA in the germline V gene (reference sequence). CDR3 protein: CSALRYKETEAFF. CDR3 nucleotide sequence: TGCAGTGCCCTGAGATACAAGGAAACTGAAGCTTTCTTT.

This clonotype was found many times. The gene calls are TRBV27 and TRBJ2-1; TRBD1 agrees at 9 bases. CDR1 and CDR2 from the germline V gene are MNHEY and SMNVEV (reference sequence). The CDR3 length is 16 residues. V shed 5 bases and J 2 bases; nucleotides not matched to a gene: 7. This chain's CDR3 is CASSNHRDRAYNEQFF. The CDR3 bases are TGTGCCAGCAGTAATCACCGGGACAGGGCCTACAATGAGCAGTTCTTC.

This clonotype was recorded many times. The CDR3 region is CASGYTGTGRYEQYF. DNA of the CDR3: TGTGCTAGTGGTTACACCGGGACAGGGCGCTACGAGCAGTACTTC. V usage is TRBV12-5 and J usage is TRBJ2-7; 9 nucleotides agree with TRBD1. The CDR3 sequence is 15 residues long. V dropped 4 bases and J dropped 3; count of bases not matched to a gene: 7. Germline values: CDR1 LGHNT, CDR2 FRNRAP.

This clonotype has a count of ten or more. This chain joins TRBV20-1 and TRBJ2-7; the D gene is possibly TRBD1 (5 bases). In germline, CDR1 is DFQATT, CDR2 SNEGSKA (reference sequence). The CDR3 totals 14 residues. The germline V and J ends were trimmed by 0 bases and 2 bases, with 11 bases remaining between them. The DNA of the CDR3 is TGCAGTGCTAGAGATCTTGGCAGGGCCTACGAGCAGTACTTC. Its protein product is CSARDLGRAYEQYF.

This clonotype has more than one count but fewer than ten. A much larger clone lies a single base off, so this may be a read error. V is TRBV6-1 and J is TRBJ2-5, with TRBD1 matching 8 bases. There are 15 residues in the CDR3. CDR1 is MNHNS, CDR2 SASEGT, per germline. CDR3 sequence reads: CAGRSGGAGGETQYF. The CDR3 DNA follows: TGTGCCGGCAGGTCAGGGGGCGCCGGCGGAGAGACCCAGTACTTC.